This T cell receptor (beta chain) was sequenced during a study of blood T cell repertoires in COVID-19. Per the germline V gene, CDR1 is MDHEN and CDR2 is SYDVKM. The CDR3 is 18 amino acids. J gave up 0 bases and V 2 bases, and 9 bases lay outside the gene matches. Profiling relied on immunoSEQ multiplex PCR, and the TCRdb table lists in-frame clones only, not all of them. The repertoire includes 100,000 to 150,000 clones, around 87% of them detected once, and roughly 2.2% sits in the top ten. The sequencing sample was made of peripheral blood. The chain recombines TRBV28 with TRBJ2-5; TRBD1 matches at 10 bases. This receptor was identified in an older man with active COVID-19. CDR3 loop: CASSLTGQGFFYQETQYF. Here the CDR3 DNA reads TGTGCCAGCAGTTTAACGGGACAGGGGTTCTTTTACCAAGAGACCCAGTACTTC.